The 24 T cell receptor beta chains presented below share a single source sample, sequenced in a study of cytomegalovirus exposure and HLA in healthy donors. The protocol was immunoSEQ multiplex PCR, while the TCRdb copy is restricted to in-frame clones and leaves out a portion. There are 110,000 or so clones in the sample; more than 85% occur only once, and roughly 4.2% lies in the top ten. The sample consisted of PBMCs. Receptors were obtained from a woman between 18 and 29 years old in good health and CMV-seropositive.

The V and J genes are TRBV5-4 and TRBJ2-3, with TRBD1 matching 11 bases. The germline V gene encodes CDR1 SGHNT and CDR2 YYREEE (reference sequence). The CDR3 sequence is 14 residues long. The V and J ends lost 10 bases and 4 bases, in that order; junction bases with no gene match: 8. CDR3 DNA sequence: TGTGCCGCGGCCCGGGACAGGGGGGCAGATACGCAGTATTTT. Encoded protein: CAAARDRGADTQYF.

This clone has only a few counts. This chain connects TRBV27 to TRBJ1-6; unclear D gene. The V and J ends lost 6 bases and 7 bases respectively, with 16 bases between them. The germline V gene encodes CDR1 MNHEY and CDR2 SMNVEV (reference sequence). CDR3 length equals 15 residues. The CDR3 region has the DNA TGTGCCAGCAGGTCCCCCGGAGCCCAAAATTCACCCCTCCACTTT. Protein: CASRSPGAQNSPLHF.

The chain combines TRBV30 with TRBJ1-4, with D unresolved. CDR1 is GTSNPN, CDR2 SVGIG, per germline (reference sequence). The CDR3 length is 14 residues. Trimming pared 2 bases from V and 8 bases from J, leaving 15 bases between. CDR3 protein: CAWSPRSDREKLFF. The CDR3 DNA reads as TGTGCCTGGAGTCCTAGGAGCGATAGGGAAAAACTGTTTTTT.

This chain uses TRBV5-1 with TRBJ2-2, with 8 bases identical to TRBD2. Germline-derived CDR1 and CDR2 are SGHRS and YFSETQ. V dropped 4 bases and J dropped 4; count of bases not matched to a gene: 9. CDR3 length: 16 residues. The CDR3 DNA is TGCGCCAGCAGCCTCAGGATAGCGGGGATCACCGGGGAGCTGTTTTTT. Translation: CASSLRIAGITGELFF.

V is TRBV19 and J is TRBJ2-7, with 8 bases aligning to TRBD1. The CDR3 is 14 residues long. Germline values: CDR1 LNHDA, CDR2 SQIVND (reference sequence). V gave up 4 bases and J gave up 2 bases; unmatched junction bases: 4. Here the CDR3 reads CASSTETGAYEQYF. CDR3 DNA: TGTGCCAGTAGTACCGAGACAGGGGCCTACGAGCAGTACTTC.

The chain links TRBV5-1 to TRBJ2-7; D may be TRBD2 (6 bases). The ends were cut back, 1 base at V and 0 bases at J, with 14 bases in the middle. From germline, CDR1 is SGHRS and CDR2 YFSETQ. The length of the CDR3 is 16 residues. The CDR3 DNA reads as TGCGCCAGCAGCTTGTATGGCGGGGCCACCTCCTACGAGCAGTACTTC. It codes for CASSLYGGATSYEQYF. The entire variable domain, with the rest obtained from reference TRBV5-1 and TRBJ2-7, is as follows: KAGVTQTPRYLIKTRGQQVTLSCSPISGHRSVSWYQQTPGQGLQFLFEYFSETQRNKGNFPGRFSGRQFSNSRSEMNVSTLELGDSALYLCASSLYGGATSYEQYFGPGTRLTVT.

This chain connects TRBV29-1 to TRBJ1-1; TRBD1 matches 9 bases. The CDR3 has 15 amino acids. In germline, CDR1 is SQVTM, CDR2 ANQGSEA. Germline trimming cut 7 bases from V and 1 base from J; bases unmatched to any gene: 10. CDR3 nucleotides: TGCAGCGCCTATGGACAGGGGATAGGGAACACTGAAGCTTTCTTT. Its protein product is CSAYGQGIGNTEAFF.

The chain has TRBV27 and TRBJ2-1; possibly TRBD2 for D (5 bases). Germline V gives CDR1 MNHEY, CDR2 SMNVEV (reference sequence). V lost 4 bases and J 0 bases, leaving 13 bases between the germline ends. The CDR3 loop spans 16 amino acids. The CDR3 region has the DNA TGTGCCAGCAGTTCGAGGGCCGGTATCTCCTACAATGAGCAGTTCTTC. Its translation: CASSSRAGISYNEQFF.

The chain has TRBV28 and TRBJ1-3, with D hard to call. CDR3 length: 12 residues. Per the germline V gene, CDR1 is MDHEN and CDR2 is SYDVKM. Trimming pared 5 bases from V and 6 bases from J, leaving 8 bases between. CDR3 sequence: CASSTRENTIYF. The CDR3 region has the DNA TGTGCCAGCAGTACGAGGGAAAACACCATATATTTT.

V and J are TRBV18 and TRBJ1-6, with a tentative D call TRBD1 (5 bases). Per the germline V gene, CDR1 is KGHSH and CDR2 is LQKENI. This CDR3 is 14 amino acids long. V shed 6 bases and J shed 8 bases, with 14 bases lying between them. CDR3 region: CASSQTVRDSPLHF. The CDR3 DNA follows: TGTGCCAGCTCGCAGACTGTCAGGGATTCACCCCTCCACTTT.

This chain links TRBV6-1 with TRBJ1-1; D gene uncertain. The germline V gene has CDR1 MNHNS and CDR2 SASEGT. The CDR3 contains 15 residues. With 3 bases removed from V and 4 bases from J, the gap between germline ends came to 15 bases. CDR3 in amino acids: CASSEGSVEGTEAFF. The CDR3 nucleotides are TGTGCCAGCAGTGAGGGTTCGGTGGAGGGCACTGAAGCTTTCTTT.

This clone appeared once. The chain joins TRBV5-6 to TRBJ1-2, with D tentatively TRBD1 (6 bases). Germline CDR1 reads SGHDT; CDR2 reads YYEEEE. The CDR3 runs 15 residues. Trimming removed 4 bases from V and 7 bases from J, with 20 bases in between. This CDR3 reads CASSVDRWVIFGYTF. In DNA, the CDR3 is TGTGCCAGCAGCGTGGACAGATGGGTGATTTTTGGCTACACCTTC.

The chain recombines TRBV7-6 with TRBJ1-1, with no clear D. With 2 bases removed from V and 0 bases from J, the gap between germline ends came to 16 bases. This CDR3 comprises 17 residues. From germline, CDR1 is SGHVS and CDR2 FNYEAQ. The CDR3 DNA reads TGTGCCAGCAGCTTAAGCTCTGGGCTCCGTATGAACACTGAAGCTTTCTTT. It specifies CASSLSSGLRMNTEAFF.

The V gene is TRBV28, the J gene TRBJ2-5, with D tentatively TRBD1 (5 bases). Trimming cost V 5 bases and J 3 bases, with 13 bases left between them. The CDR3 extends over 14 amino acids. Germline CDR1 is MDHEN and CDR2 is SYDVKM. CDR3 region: CASSPDRPKETQYF. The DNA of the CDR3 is TGTGCCAGCAGTCCCGACAGACCTAAAGAGACCCAGTACTTC.

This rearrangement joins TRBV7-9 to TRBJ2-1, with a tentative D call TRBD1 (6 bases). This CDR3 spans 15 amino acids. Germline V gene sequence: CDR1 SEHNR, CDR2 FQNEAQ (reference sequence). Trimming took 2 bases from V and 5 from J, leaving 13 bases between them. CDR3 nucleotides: TGTGCCAGCAGCTTATTTAGGGGGTCAGACAATGAGCAGTTCTTC. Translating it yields CASSLFRGSDNEQFF.

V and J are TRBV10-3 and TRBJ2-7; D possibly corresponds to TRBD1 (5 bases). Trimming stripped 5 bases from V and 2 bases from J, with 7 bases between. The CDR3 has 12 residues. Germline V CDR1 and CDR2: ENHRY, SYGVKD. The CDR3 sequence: CAISPGPYEQYF. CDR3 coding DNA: TGTGCCATCAGTCCAGGGCCCTACGAGCAGTACTTC.

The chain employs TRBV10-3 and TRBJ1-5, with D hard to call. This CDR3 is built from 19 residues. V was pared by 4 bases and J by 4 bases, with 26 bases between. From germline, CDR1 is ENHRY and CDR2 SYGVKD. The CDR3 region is CAISARDGEGAAFNQPQHF. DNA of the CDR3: TGTGCCATCAGTGCCCGCGACGGTGAGGGCGCCGCATTTAATCAGCCCCAGCATTTT.

CDR3 sequence reads: CASSADRGGGKLFF. CDR3 DNA sequence: TGTGCCAGCAGCGCGGACAGGGGGGGAGGAAAACTGTTTTTT. This chain links TRBV9 with TRBJ1-4; 10 nucleotides align to TRBD1. The CDR3 contains 14 residues. Germline lookup yields CDR1 SGDLS and CDR2 YYNGEE. The V segment lost 3 bases and the J segment 10 bases; nucleotides outside the gene matches: 6.

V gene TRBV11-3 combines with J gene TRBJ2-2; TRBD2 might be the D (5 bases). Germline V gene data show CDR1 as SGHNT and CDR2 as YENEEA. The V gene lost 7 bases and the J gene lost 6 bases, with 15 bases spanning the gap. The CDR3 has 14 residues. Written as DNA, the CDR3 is TGTGCCAGCACCATGCAACTCGGGGCCGGGGAGCTGTTTTTT. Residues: CASTMQLGAGELFF.

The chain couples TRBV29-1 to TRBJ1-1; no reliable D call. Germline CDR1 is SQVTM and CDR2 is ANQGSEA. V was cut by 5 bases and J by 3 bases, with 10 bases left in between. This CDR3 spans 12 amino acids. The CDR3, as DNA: TGCAGCGTTATTCCGGGATACACTGAAGCTTTCTTT. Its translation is CSVIPGYTEAFF.

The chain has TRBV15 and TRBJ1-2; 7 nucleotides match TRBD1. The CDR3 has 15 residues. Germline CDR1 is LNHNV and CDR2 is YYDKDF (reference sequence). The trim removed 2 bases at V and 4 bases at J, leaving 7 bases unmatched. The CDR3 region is CATSRPLGTAYGYTF. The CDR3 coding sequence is TGTGCCACCAGCAGACCCCTCGGGACAGCCTATGGCTACACCTTC.

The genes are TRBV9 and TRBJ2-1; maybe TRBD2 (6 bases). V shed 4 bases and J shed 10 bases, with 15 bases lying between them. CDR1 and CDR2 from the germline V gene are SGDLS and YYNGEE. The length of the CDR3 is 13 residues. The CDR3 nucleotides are TGTGCCAGCAGCACCCGCGGGGTAGGGGAGCAGTTCTTC. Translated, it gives CASSTRGVGEQFF.

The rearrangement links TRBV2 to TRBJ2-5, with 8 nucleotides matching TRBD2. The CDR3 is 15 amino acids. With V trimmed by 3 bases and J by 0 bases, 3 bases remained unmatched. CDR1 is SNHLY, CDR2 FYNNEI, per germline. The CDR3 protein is CASSESGGYQETQYF. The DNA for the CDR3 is TGTGCCAGCAGTGAGAGCGGGGGATACCAAGAGACCCAGTACTTC.

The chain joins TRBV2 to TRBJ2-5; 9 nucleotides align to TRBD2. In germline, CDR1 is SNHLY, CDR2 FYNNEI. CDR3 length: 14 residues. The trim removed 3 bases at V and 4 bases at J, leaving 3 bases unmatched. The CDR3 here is CASSEGLAGETQYF. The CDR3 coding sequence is TGTGCCAGCAGTGAGGGACTAGCCGGAGAGACCCAGTACTTC.